This T cell receptor (beta chain) was identified during a study of cytomegalovirus exposure and HLA in healthy donors. The study, taken as a whole, reports: Usually a TCR sequence was rare, but some public TCRs were found in many donors.

The data were produced by immunoSEQ multiplex PCR, yet TCRdb's version contains in-frame clones alone and is incomplete. The sample contains 250,000 to 350,000 clones, around 87% of which appear only once. About this clone: Its specificity is not known.

The ends lost 4 bases at V and 1 base at J; junction bases unmatched: 4. Per germline, CDR1 GTSNPN and CDR2 SVGIG (reference sequence). The CDR3 is 14 residues long. Material: PBMCs. This sequence was found in a woman between 18 and 29 years old in good health and CMV-seronegative. V is TRBV30 and J is TRBJ1-5; the match to TRBD1 covers 7 bases. Written as DNA, the CDR3 is TGTGCCTGGAAGGGCAGGGGGAGCAATCAGCCCCAGCATTTT. Translated: CAWKGRGSNQPQHF.